A single sample is the source of the 15 T cell receptor beta chains below, sequenced in a study of OX40 agonist ivuxolimab in advanced cancers. TCRdb's copy holds only in-frame clones and misses some; the assay was immunoSEQ multiplex PCR. The repertoire holds over 15,000 clones, with around 86% as singletons. The sample here was CD4+ or CD8+ T cells sorted from blood, taken in a trial of the OX40 agonist ivuxolimab. These receptors were taken from an adult with an advanced solid tumor such as melanoma, head and neck, liver or kidney cancer.

The chain has TRBV5-1 and TRBJ2-6, with D hard to call. V dropped 4 bases and J dropped 0 bases, with 5 bases sitting between them. The germline gives CDR1 SGHRS, CDR2 YFSETQ. The CDR3 extends over 14 amino acids. CDR3 coding DNA: TGCGCCAGCAGCGGGTTCTCTGGGGCCAACGTCCTGACTTTC. Residues: CASSGFSGANVLTF.

CDR3 loop: CASTAWGNTEAFF. The CDR3 DNA reads as TGTGCCAGTACCGCCTGGGGGAACACTGAAGCTTTCTTT. The chain recombines TRBV19 with TRBJ1-1; D call uncertain. The CDR3 covers 13 residues. The germline V gene encodes CDR1 LNHDA and CDR2 SQIVND (reference sequence). Trimming left V 7 bases short and J 1 base short, with 10 bases between. The full variable domain, in which reference TRBV19 and TRBJ1-1 provide the parts outside the CDR3, is DGGITQSPKYLFRKEGQNVTLSCEQNLNHDAMYWYRQDPGQGLRLIYYSQIVNDFQKGDIAEGYSVSREKKESFPLTVTSAQKNPTAFYLCASTAWGNTEAFFGQGTRLTVV.

This rearrangement joins TRBV19 to TRBJ1-1, with a tentative D call TRBD1 (5 bases). Germline V gene lookup returns CDR1 LNHDA and CDR2 SQIVND (reference sequence). The CDR3 runs 15 residues. V lost 5 bases and J 4 bases, leaving 17 bases between the germline ends. CDR3 region: CASSQYPGRTTEAFF. CDR3 DNA: TGTGCCAGTAGTCAGTATCCAGGGAGGACCACTGAAGCTTTCTTT.

The gene calls are TRBV6-5 and TRBJ2-1; possibly TRBD2 for D (6 bases). V shed 4 bases and J shed 8 bases, with 9 bases lying between them. Per germline, CDR1 MNHEY and CDR2 SVGAGI. The CDR3 is 12 amino acids. The CDR3 region is CASSWGGYEQFF. CDR3 in DNA: TGTGCCAGCAGTTGGGGAGGATATGAGCAGTTCTTC.

The chain carries TRBV6-5 and TRBJ1-3; D is possibly TRBD1 (5 bases). The CDR3 loop spans 14 amino acids. Trimming stripped 6 bases from V and 3 bases from J, with 12 bases between. CDR1 is MNHEY, CDR2 SVGAGI, per germline. The CDR3 reads CASSARGLGNTIYF. The CDR3 DNA is TGTGCCAGCAGCGCAAGGGGTCTTGGAAACACCATATATTTT.

The V call is TRBV4-1, the J call TRBJ2-7; D is ambiguous. Germline lookup yields CDR1 MGHRA and CDR2 YSYEKL. CDR3 length equals 14 residues. Trimming took 5 bases from V and 2 from J, leaving 13 bases between them. The CDR3 reads CASSSHTQPYEQYF. CDR3 sequence (DNA): TGCGCCAGCAGCAGTCACACCCAACCCTACGAGCAGTACTTC.

This clone was seen once. The genes are TRBV4-2 and TRBJ1-2, with D unclear. CDR3 length: 13 residues. The germline gives CDR1 LGHNA, CDR2 YNFKEQ. V lost 4 bases and J lost 1, with 7 bases in between. The CDR3 sequence: CASSPTDNYGYTF. The CDR3 DNA reads TGTGCCAGCAGCCCGACGGATAACTATGGCTACACCTTC.

This sequence joins TRBV7-9 and TRBJ2-5; no firm D call. The length of the CDR3 is 13 residues. Between the trimmed V and J ends, which lost 3 bases and 2 bases, there was a span of 7 bases. Germline V gene lookup returns CDR1 SEHNR and CDR2 FQNEAQ (reference sequence). CDR3 region: CASSFDSQETQYF. Here the CDR3 DNA reads TGTGCCAGCAGCTTTGACTCTCAAGAGACCCAGTACTTC.

The V and J genes are TRBV19 and TRBJ2-2; D is unresolved. Germline CDR1 LNHDA, CDR2 SQIVND (reference sequence). CDR3 length: 14 amino acids. Trimming removed 5 bases from V and 0 bases from J, with 7 bases in between. CDR3 in amino acids: CASSLASNTGELFF. CDR3 nucleotide sequence: TGTGCCAGTAGTCTCGCATCGAACACCGGGGAGCTGTTTTTT.

In this sample, this clone turned up once. For the CDR3, the DNA is TGTGCCAGCAGCTTAGGGGGCGGTCAGCCCCAGCATTTT. Translation gives CASSLGGGQPQHF. This sequence joins TRBV27 and TRBJ1-5; 7 bases are a match to TRBD1. The germline V gene has CDR1 MNHEY and CDR2 SMNVEV (reference sequence). Unmatched junction bases numbered 5, after V lost 6 bases and J lost 6 bases. The CDR3 loop spans 13 amino acids.

The chain recombines TRBV2 with TRBJ1-1; the D is unclear. Trimming cost V 3 bases and J 0 bases, with 8 bases left between them. This CDR3 has 14 amino acids. The germline gives CDR1 SNHLY, CDR2 FYNNEI. The CDR3 nucleotides read TGTGCCAGCAGTGAGTGGCAGCTGAACACTGAAGCTTTCTTT. Translation: CASSEWQLNTEAFF. Supplemented by reference TRBV2 and TRBJ1-1, the full variable domain reads EPEVTQTPSHQVTQMGQEVILRCVPISNHLYFYWYRQILGQKVEFLVSFYNNEISEKSEIFDDQFSVERPDGSNFTLKIRSTKLEDSAMYFCASSEWQLNTEAFFGQGTRLTVV.

The chain joins TRBV5-6 to TRBJ2-7; no definite D call. The CDR3 sequence is 13 residues long. Germline V gene data show CDR1 as SGHDT and CDR2 as YYEEEE. V gave up 0 bases and J gave up 2 bases, with 6 bases separating them. The CDR3 DNA reads TGTGCCAGCAGCTTGGGACGGCCCTACGAGCAGTACTTC. It translates to CASSLGRPYEQYF.

The CDR3 protein is CASEYLNTGELFF. The DNA for the CDR3 is TGCGCCAGCGAGTATCTTAACACCGGGGAGCTGTTTTTT. This chain joins TRBV4-1 and TRBJ2-2; no definite D call. This CDR3 spans 13 amino acids. Germline assignment: CDR1 MGHRA and CDR2 YSYEKL. The V end lost 8 bases, the J end lost 2 bases, and 9 bases lay between the germline ends.

The chain has TRBV7-9 and TRBJ2-1; 10 positions agree with TRBD2. V gave up 1 base and J gave up 0 bases; unmatched junction bases: 9. CDR1 SEHNR and CDR2 FQNEAQ come from the germline V gene (reference sequence). The CDR3 is 19 residues long. Here the CDR3 DNA reads TGTGCCAGCAGCTTAGGAGGACTAGCGGCACTAAGCTCCTACAATGAGCAGTTCTTC. As protein: CASSLGGLAALSSYNEQFF.

This rearrangement joins TRBV19 to TRBJ2-7; D remains ambiguous. V was pared by 3 bases and J by 4 bases, with 10 bases between. The CDR3 covers 13 residues. Per the germline V gene, CDR1 is LNHDA and CDR2 is SQIVND (reference sequence). In nucleotides, the CDR3 is TGTGCCAGTAGTATGGGGTTGTGGTACGAGCAGTACTTC. It specifies CASSMGLWYEQYF. Drawing the rest from reference TRBV19 and TRBJ2-7, the complete variable domain is DGGITQSPKYLFRKEGQNVTLSCEQNLNHDAMYWYRQDPGQGLRLIYYSQIVNDFQKGDIAEGYSVSREKKESFPLTVTSAQKNPTAFYLCASSMGLWYEQYFGPGTRLTVT.